The sequence of this T cell receptor beta chain was determined in a study of blood T cell repertoires in COVID-19. Clones were sequenced by immunoSEQ multiplex PCR, and TCRdb holds only the in-frame ones, with some missing. Of 200,000 to 300,000 clones in the sample, approximately 88% were seen once. V was cut by 9 bases and J by 8 bases, with 19 bases left in between. Germline CDR1 reads KGHDR; CDR2 reads SFDVKD. This CDR3 spans 14 amino acids. The source of this sequence is a human donor in a cohort sampled during active COVID-19. Sequenced sample: peripheral blood. The V and J genes are TRBV24-1 and TRBJ1-3; D is unresolved. CDR3 bases: TGTGCCACCTCATACGAGGGTTCTGAAGACACCATATATTTT. Translated: CATSYEGSEDTIYF.